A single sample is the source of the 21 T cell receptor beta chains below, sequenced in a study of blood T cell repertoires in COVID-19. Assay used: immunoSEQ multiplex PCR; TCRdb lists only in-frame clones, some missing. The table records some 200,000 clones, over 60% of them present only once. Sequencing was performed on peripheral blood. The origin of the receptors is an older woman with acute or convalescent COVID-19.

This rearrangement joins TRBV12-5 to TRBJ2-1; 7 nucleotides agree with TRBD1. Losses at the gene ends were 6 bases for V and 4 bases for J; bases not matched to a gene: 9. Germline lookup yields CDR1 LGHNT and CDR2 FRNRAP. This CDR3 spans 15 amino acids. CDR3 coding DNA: TGTGCTAGTGGGGAACAGGGGCGTCCTTACAATGAGCAGTTCTTC. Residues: CASGEQGRPYNEQFF.

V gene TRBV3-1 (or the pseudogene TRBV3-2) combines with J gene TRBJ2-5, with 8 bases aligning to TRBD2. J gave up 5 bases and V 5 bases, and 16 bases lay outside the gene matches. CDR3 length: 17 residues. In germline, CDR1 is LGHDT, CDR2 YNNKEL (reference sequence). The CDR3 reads CASSSGTRDLYRETQYF. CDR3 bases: TGTGCCAGCAGCTCCGGGACTAGGGATTTGTATAGGGAGACCCAGTACTTC.

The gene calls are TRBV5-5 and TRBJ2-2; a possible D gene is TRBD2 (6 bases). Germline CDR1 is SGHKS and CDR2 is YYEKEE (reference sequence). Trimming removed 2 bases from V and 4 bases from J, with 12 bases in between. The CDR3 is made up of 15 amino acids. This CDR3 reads CASSLGGSFTGELFF. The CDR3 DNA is TGTGCCAGCAGCTTAGGAGGGTCCTTCACCGGGGAGCTGTTTTTT.

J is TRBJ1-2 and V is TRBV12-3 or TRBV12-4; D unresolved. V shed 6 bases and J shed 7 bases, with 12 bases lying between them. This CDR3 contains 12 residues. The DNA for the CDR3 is TGTGCCAGCAGCCCAATAGGAGCTGGCTACACCTTC. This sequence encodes CASSPIGAGYTF.

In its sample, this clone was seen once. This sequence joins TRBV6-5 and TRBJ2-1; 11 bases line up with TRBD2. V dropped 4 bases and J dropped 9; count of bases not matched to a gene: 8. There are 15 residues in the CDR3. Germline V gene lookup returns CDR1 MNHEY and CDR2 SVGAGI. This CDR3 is CASSSLAGGPIEQFF. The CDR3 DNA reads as TGTGCCAGCAGTTCTTTAGCGGGAGGGCCTATTGAGCAGTTCTTC.

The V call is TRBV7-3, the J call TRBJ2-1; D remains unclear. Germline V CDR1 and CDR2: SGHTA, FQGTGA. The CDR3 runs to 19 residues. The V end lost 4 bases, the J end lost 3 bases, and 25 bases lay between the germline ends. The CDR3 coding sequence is TGTGCCAGCAGCTCGTTTTCGTCCCTAGTATCTTTCGACTACAATGAGCAGTTCTTC. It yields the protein CASSSFSSLVSFDYNEQFF.

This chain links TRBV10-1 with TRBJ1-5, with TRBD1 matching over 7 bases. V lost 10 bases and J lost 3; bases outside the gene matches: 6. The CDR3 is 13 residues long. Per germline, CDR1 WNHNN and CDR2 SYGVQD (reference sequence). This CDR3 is CATPDRINQPQHF. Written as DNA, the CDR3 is TGCGCCACCCCGGACAGGATCAATCAGCCCCAGCATTTT.

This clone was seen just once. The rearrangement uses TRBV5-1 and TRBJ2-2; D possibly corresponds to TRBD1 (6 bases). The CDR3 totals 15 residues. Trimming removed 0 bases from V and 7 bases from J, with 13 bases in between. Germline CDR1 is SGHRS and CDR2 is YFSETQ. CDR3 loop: CASSLAAGAGGELFF. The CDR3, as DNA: TGCGCCAGCAGCTTGGCTGCAGGGGCCGGCGGGGAGCTGTTTTTT.

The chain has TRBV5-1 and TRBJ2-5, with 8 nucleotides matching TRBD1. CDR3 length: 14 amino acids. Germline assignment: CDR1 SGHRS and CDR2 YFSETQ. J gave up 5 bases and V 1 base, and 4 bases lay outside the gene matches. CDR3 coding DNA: TGCGCCAGCAGCTTGTCAGGGGGCCTGGAGACCCAGTACTTC. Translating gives CASSLSGGLETQYF.

CDR3 region: CASSPPGTGSHGELFF. As DNA, the CDR3 is TGTGCCAGCTCACCACCCGGGACAGGGTCTCACGGGGAGCTGTTTTTT. The chain combines TRBV18 with TRBJ2-2; TRBD1 aligns across 9 bases. The CDR3 has 16 amino acids. V dropped 0 bases and J dropped 7; count of bases not matched to a gene: 6. The germline V gene has CDR1 KGHSH and CDR2 LQKENI.

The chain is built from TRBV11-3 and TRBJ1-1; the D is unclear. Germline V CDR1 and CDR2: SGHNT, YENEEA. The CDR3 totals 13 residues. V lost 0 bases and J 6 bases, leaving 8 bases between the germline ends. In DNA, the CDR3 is TGTGCCAGCAGCTTAGATCACTTCTCTGAAGCTTTCTTT. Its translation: CASSLDHFSEAFF. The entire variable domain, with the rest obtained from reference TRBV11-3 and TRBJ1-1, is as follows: EAGVVQSPRYKIIEKKQPVAFWCNPISGHNTLYWYLQNLGQGPELLIRYENEEAVDDSQLPKDRFSAERLKGVDSTLKIQPAELGDSAVYLCASSLDHFSEAFFGQGTRLTVV.

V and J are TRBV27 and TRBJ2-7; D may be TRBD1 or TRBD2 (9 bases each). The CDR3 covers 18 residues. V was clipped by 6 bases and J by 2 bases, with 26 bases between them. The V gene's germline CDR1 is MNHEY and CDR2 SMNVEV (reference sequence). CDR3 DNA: TGTGCCAGCAGACAAAACAGGGGGCTAGGACTAGCGACCTACGAGCAGTACTTC. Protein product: CASRQNRGLGLATYEQYF.

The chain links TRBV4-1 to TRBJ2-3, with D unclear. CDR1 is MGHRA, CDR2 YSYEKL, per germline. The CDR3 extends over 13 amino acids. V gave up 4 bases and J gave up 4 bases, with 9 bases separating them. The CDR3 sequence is CASSPVEADTQYF. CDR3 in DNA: TGCGCCAGCAGCCCTGTAGAAGCAGATACGCAGTATTTT.

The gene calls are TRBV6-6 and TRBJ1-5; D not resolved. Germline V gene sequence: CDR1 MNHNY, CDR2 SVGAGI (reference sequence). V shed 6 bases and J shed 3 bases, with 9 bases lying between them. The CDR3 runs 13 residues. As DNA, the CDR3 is TGTGCCAGCAGACCCGAGGACAATCAGCCCCAGCATTTT. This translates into CASRPEDNQPQHF.

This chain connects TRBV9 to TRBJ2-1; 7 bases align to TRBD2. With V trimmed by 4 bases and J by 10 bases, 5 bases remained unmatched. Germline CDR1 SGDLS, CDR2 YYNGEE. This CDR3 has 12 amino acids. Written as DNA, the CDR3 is TGTGCCAGCAGCTCGGGACTACGCGAGCAGTTCTTC. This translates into CASSSGLREQFF.

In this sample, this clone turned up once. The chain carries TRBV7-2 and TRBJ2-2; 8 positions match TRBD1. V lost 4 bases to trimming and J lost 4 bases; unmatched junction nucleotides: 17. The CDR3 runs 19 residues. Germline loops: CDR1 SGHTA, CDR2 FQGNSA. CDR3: CASSSLPRSDRVTTGELFF. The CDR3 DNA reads TGTGCCAGCAGCTCCCTCCCTCGTTCGGACAGGGTCACCACCGGGGAGCTGTTTTTT.

The CDR3 here is CASSLTGSGETQYF. The CDR3 bases are TGCGCCAGCAGCTTGACAGGGTCGGGTGAGACCCAGTACTTC. This chain uses TRBV5-1 with TRBJ2-5; D possibly corresponds to TRBD1 (6 bases). This CDR3 has 14 residues. The germline V and J ends were trimmed by 1 base and 5 bases, with 12 bases remaining between them. Looked up from germline, CDR1 is SGHRS and CDR2 is YFSETQ.

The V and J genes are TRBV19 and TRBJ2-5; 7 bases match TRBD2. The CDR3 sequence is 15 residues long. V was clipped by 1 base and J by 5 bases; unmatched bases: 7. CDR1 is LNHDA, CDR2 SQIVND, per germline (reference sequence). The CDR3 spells CASSIGQRGGETQYF. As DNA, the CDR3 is TGTGCCAGTAGTATAGGACAACGGGGAGGGGAGACCCAGTACTTC.

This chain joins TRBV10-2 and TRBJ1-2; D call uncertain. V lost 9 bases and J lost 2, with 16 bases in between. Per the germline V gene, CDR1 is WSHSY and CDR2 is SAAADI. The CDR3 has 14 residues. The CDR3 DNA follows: TGCGCCAGTACGGATGTCCGGGAGAACTATGGCTACACCTTC. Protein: CASTDVRENYGYTF.

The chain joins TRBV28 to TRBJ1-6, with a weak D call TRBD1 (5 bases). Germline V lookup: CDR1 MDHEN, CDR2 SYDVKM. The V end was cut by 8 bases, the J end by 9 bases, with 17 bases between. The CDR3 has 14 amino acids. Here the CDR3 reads CASFSGGSVSPLHF. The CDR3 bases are TGTGCCAGCTTTTCGGGGGGGAGTGTTTCACCCCTCCACTTT.

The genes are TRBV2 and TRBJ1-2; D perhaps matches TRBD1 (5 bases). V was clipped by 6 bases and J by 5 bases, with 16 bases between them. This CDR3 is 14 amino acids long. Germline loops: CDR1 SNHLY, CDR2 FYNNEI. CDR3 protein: CASRGTGGAYGYTF. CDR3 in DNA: TGTGCCAGCAGGGGAACAGGAGGGGCATATGGCTACACCTTC.